The 9 T cell receptor beta chains below come from one sample, sequenced in a study of cytomegalovirus exposure and HLA in healthy donors. Both 60 Vbeta primers and 13 Jbeta primers went into the PCR. Repertoires were generated with immunoSEQ multiplex PCR, while TCRdb's copy carries only in-frame clones and drops some. The data contain some 130,000 clones, roughly 80% of them seen just once; the ten biggest clones take up 3% to 3.5%. The sequencing input was PBMCs. The receptors shown here come from a female donor in good health and CMV-seronegative.

The chain combines TRBV28 with TRBJ2-7; D gene ambiguous. The CDR3 totals 14 residues. With 3 bases removed from V and 7 bases from J, the gap between germline ends came to 16 bases. Looked up from germline, CDR1 is MDHEN and CDR2 is SYDVKM. Written as DNA, the CDR3 is TGTGCCAGCAGTTTCCAGTCCAGGCGCGTGGAGCAGTACTTC. Translating it yields CASSFQSRRVEQYF.

V is TRBV27 and J is TRBJ2-6; weak D call: TRBD2 (5 bases). This CDR3 has 14 amino acids. CDR1 and CDR2 (germline): MNHEY, SMNVEV (reference sequence). Trimming took 5 bases from V and 3 from J, leaving 8 bases between them. This CDR3 reads CASSLANGANVLTF. CDR3 bases: TGTGCCAGCAGTCTAGCCAATGGGGCCAACGTCCTGACTTTC. The full variable domain, in which reference TRBV27 and TRBJ2-6 provide the parts outside the CDR3, is EAQVTQNPRYLITVTGKKLTVTCSQNMNHEYMSWYRQDPGLGLRQIYYSMNVEVTDKGDVPEGYKVSRKEKRNFPLILESPSPNQTSLYFCASSLANGANVLTFGAGSRLTVL.

This clone appeared a single time. The rearrangement joins TRBV14 to TRBJ2-7; D not resolved. Trimming removed 6 bases from V and 7 bases from J, with 19 bases in between. Germline CDR1 is SGHDN and CDR2 is FVKESK. The CDR3 runs to 14 residues. CDR3 sequence (DNA): TGTGCCAGCAGTCCTATACCAGAGGTGTTTGAGCAGTACTTC. Its protein is CASSPIPEVFEQYF.

The chain employs TRBV6-5 and TRBJ1-1, with D hard to call. CDR1 and CDR2 (germline): MNHEY, SVGAGI. Trimming shortened V by 4 bases and J by 8 bases, and 14 bases separated the two germline ends. The CDR3 has 13 residues. The CDR3 sequence is CASSSNTWAEAFF. CDR3 bases: TGTGCCAGCAGTTCCAACACTTGGGCGGAAGCTTTCTTT.

V gene TRBV5-1 combines with J gene TRBJ1-4; D gene uncertain. V lost 0 bases, J lost 7 bases, and 7 bases lay in between. Germline values: CDR1 SGHRS, CDR2 YFSETQ. The CDR3 covers 13 residues. CDR3 DNA sequence: TGCGCCAGCAGCTTGGCCTCAGGTGAAAAACTGTTTTTT. Translated: CASSLASGEKLFF.

V is TRBV30 and J is TRBJ1-4, with D tentatively TRBD1 (6 bases). Germline V gene lookup returns CDR1 GTSNPN and CDR2 SVGIG (reference sequence). With 7 bases removed from V and 4 bases from J, the gap between germline ends came to 7 bases. The length of the CDR3 is 11 residues. The CDR3 bases are TGTGCCTTGGACAGTAATGAAAAACTGTTTTTT. It specifies CALDSNEKLFF.

The chain's CDR3 is CASSLRETQYF. For the CDR3, the DNA is TGTGCCAGCAGCTTGCGAGAGACCCAGTACTTC. V and J are TRBV5-4 and TRBJ2-5; D gene uncertain. The V gene lost 1 base and the J gene lost 4 bases, with 2 bases spanning the gap. Germline lookup yields CDR1 SGHNT and CDR2 YYREEE (reference sequence). The length of the CDR3 is 11 residues.

The genes are TRBV28 and TRBJ1-5; no reliable D call. Germline V CDR1 and CDR2: MDHEN, SYDVKM. V dropped 6 bases and J dropped 11 bases, with 14 bases sitting between them. The CDR3 is made up of 12 amino acids. DNA of the CDR3: TGTGCCAGCAGCCCAGGAGGTCGGGCCCAGCATTTT. Protein: CASSPGGRAQHF.

The chain links TRBV2 to TRBJ1-3; D is perhaps TRBD1 (6 bases). Germline V gene sequence: CDR1 SNHLY, CDR2 FYNNEI. The CDR3 length is 12 residues. Trimming took off 6 bases at V and 6 bases at J, with 9 bases between the two ends. The CDR3 sequence: CASRTGPNTIYF. CDR3 nucleotide sequence: TGTGCCAGCAGAACAGGGCCAAACACCATATATTTT.